This entry lists 26 T cell receptor beta chains sequenced from one sample in a study of memory CD4+ T cells and cytomegalovirus serostatus. Single viable CD3+CD4+CD8-CD45RO+ cells were sorted as the memory CD4+ T cells. Assay used: immunoSEQ multiplex PCR; TCRdb lists only in-frame clones, some missing. The table shows 56,000 or so clones, with around 76% occurring only once. Sequencing used memory CD4+ T cells from blood. The receptors were gathered from an adult in good health and CMV-seronegative.

This clone was picked up a small number of times. The chain recombines TRBV19 with TRBJ2-2; D perhaps matches TRBD2 (6 bases). Trimming took 1 base from V and 4 from J, leaving 13 bases between them. CDR1 is LNHDA, CDR2 SQIVND, per germline (reference sequence). The CDR3 runs 16 residues. In DNA form, the CDR3 reads TGTGCCAGTAGTATAGGGTCGGGAGTCTTCACCGGGGAGCTGTTTTTT. Its protein product is CASSIGSGVFTGELFF.

This sequence joins TRBV4-1 and TRBJ2-4; TRBD2 agrees at 11 bases. After removal of 6 bases from V and 8 bases from J, the junction contained 15 bases not matched to a gene. Germline V gives CDR1 MGHRA, CDR2 YSYEKL. There are 17 residues in the CDR3. The CDR3 DNA sequence: TGCGCCAGCAGTCGGGGGGGACTAGCGGTTCTTGGGGACATTCAGTACTTC. As protein: CASSRGGLAVLGDIQYF.

This sequence joins TRBV18 and TRBJ1-4, with 7 bases that match TRBD1. The V segment lost 0 bases and the J segment 7 bases; nucleotides outside the gene matches: 8. The germline gives CDR1 KGHSH, CDR2 LQKENI. The CDR3 covers 16 residues. The chain's CDR3 is CASSPPRAGGVEKLFF. DNA of the CDR3: TGTGCCAGCTCACCACCCCGAGCAGGGGGTGTTGAAAAACTGTTTTTT.

V usage is TRBV27 and J usage is TRBJ1-5, with 9 bases aligning to TRBD1. V shed 8 bases, J shed 10 bases, and the junction held 21 bases outside the gene matches. The CDR3 has 17 residues. Germline assignment: CDR1 MNHEY and CDR2 SMNVEV (reference sequence). The CDR3 DNA is TGTGCCAGCGACCTCCGGGACAGGGACCGCCGCTGGTGTCCCCAGCATTTT. Encoded protein: CASDLRDRDRRWCPQHF.

V is TRBV2 and J is TRBJ2-5; 7 nucleotides line up with TRBD1. CDR3 length: 13 amino acids. The germline V gene encodes CDR1 SNHLY and CDR2 FYNNEI. J lost 2 bases, V lost 7 bases, and 4 bases had no gene match. The CDR3 sequence: CASTRDRQETQYF. The CDR3 DNA reads as TGTGCCAGCACCCGGGACAGACAAGAGACCCAGTACTTC.

V gene TRBV27 combines with J gene TRBJ1-2; 9 nucleotides align to TRBD1. Germline CDR1 and CDR2: MNHEY and SMNVEV (reference sequence). The CDR3 spans 16 residues. Trimming took 6 bases from V and 4 from J; bases not matched to a gene: 12. The CDR3 loop is CASSLTPGQGSYGYTF. In DNA, the CDR3 is TGTGCCAGCAGCCTTACTCCGGGACAGGGTAGCTATGGCTACACCTTC.

This chain connects TRBV10-3 to TRBJ2-1, with 8 bases identical to TRBD1. The CDR3 runs 16 residues. J lost 2 bases, V lost 4 bases, and 7 bases had no gene match. From germline, CDR1 is ENHRY and CDR2 SYGVKD. The CDR3 DNA reads as TGTGCCATCAGTGCCCCCGGGACAGGTACCTACAATGAGCAGTTCTTC. It translates to CAISAPGTGTYNEQFF.

This clone was recorded a few times. The V and J genes are TRBV5-6 and TRBJ1-2; D is unclear. The CDR3 is made up of 15 amino acids. The germline V and J ends were trimmed by 0 bases and 6 bases, with 15 bases remaining between them. Germline values: CDR1 SGHDT, CDR2 YYEEEE. Written as DNA, the CDR3 is TGTGCCAGCAGCTTGGCGGTGGCTCTGGATGATGGCTACACCTTC. Its protein product is CASSLAVALDDGYTF. The variable domain in full, with the rest retrieved from reference TRBV5-6 and TRBJ1-2, is DAGVTQSPTHLIKTRGQQVTLRCSPKSGHDTVSWYQQALGQGPQFIFQYYEEEERQRGNFPDRFSGHQFPNYSSELNVNALLLGDSALYLCASSLAVALDDGYTFGSGTRLTVV.

This chain links TRBV6-6 with TRBJ1-5; D possibly corresponds to TRBD1 (6 bases). V lost 6 bases and J 2 bases, leaving 14 bases between the germline ends. The CDR3 spans 15 residues. CDR1 is MNHNY and CDR2 is SVGAGI in the germline V gene (reference sequence). CDR3 sequence reads: CASSRTGLGNQPQHF. The CDR3 DNA sequence: TGTGCCAGCAGCCGTACAGGGCTCGGCAATCAGCCCCAGCATTTT.

J is TRBJ2-3 and V is TRBV2, with D perhaps matching TRBD2 (5 bases). Trimming removed 6 bases from V and 0 bases from J, with 13 bases in between. CDR1 is SNHLY and CDR2 is FYNNEI in the germline V gene. The CDR3 is 15 residues long. DNA of the CDR3: TGTGCCAGCAGACTACTAGTGGCAAGCACAGATACGCAGTATTTT. Protein sequence: CASRLLVASTDTQYF.

The chain is built from TRBV21-1 and TRBJ2-7; the D segment call TRBD1 is taken from the table without a DNA check. TRBV21-1 is a pseudogene. The CDR3 extends over 14 amino acids. CDR3 amino acids: CASSTRDRDHEQYF. The CDR3, as DNA: TGTGCCAGCAGCACCCGGGACAGGGACCACGAGCAGTACTTC.

The V call is TRBV18, the J call TRBJ2-5; 7 nucleotides agree with TRBD1. Germline V CDR1 and CDR2: KGHSH, LQKENI. CDR3 length equals 13 residues. The ends lost 4 bases at V and 4 bases at J; junction bases unmatched: 3. The CDR3 DNA sequence: TGTGCCAGCTCACTACGGACAGGAGAGACCCAGTACTTC. The encoded protein is CASSLRTGETQYF.

This clone is a singleton in its sample. This chain links TRBV9 with TRBJ1-4; no clear D. V lost 0 bases and J 3 bases, leaving 9 bases between the germline ends. This CDR3 has 15 residues. The germline V gene encodes CDR1 SGDLS and CDR2 YYNGEE. CDR3 nucleotides: TGTGCCAGCAGCGTAGCTGGAGGGCCTAATGAAAAACTGTTTTTT. This codes for CASSVAGGPNEKLFF.

The chain uses TRBV5-1 and TRBJ1-6, with D unclear. The germline V and J ends were trimmed by 8 bases and 2 bases, with 11 bases remaining between them. The germline V gene encodes CDR1 SGHRS and CDR2 YFSETQ. The CDR3 extends over 14 amino acids. The CDR3 loop reads CASGNGPYNSPLHF. The DNA of the CDR3 is TGCGCCAGTGGGAATGGTCCCTATAATTCACCCCTCCACTTT.

The chain joins TRBV7-8 to TRBJ1-1; TRBD1 matches at 8 bases. J was trimmed by 4 bases and V by 5 bases; bases with no gene match: 9. Germline assignment: CDR1 SGHVS and CDR2 FQNEAQ. The CDR3 spans 15 residues. CDR3 nucleotide sequence: TGTGCCAGCAGCCCCCGGACAGGGTTGGGCACTGAAGCTTTCTTT. It codes for CASSPRTGLGTEAFF.

This chain connects TRBV13 to TRBJ2-7; D remains ambiguous. The V end was cut by 5 bases, the J end by 2 bases, with 19 bases between. Germline V gives CDR1 PRHDT, CDR2 FYEKMQ (reference sequence). This CDR3 is 16 amino acids long. DNA of the CDR3: TGTGCCAGCAGCATCAGCCCTTCCATGGTGGCCTACGAGCAGTACTTC. Translating it yields CASSISPSMVAYEQYF.

This chain links TRBV7-2 with TRBJ1-5, with D maybe TRBD1 (5 bases). Germline V gene data show CDR1 as SGHTA and CDR2 as FQGNSA. The CDR3 sequence is 14 residues long. The germline V and J ends were trimmed by 5 bases and 5 bases, with 13 bases remaining between them. CDR3 sequence (DNA): TGTGCCAGCAGCCCTAGTGTGGGGGATCAGCCCCAGCATTTT. Its protein product is CASSPSVGDQPQHF.

This chain links TRBV18 with TRBJ2-5; D could derive from TRBD1 or TRBD2 (5 bases each). CDR3 length: 14 residues. The V end lost 3 bases, the J end lost 2 bases, and 10 bases lay between the germline ends. In germline, CDR1 is KGHSH, CDR2 LQKENI. In DNA, the CDR3 is TGTGCCAGCTCACCCGGGAACAGGCAAGAGACCCAGTACTTC. It codes for CASSPGNRQETQYF.

The chain couples TRBV7-6 to TRBJ2-2, with 9 positions matching TRBD2. The CDR3 length is 15 residues. Trimming took 10 bases from V and 4 from J; bases not matched to a gene: 10. The germline V gene encodes CDR1 SGHVS and CDR2 FNYEAQ. This chain's CDR3 is CATGGLAGSTGELFF. CDR3 nucleotide sequence: TGTGCCACTGGAGGGCTAGCGGGGTCCACCGGGGAGCTGTTTTTT. Using reference TRBV7-6 and TRBJ2-2 for the parts outside the CDR3, the full variable domain is GAGVSQSPRYKVTKRGQDVALRCDPISGHVSLYWYRQALGQGPEFLTYFNYEAQQDKSGLPNDRFSAERPEGSISTLTIQRTEQRDSAMYRCATGGLAGSTGELFFGEGSRLTVL.

This clone was counted a few times. The chain joins TRBV7-9 to TRBJ1-1, with D possibly being TRBD1 (6 bases). This CDR3 is 18 amino acids long. Trimming took off 5 bases at V and 0 bases at J, with 22 bases between the two ends. Looked up from germline, CDR1 is SEHNR and CDR2 is FQNEAQ (reference sequence). The CDR3 bases are TGTGCCAGCAGCCGAGGGGGGCAGGTCCCACCAATGAACACTGAAGCTTTCTTT. This sequence encodes CASSRGGQVPPMNTEAFF.

The chain couples TRBV19 to TRBJ2-6; no reliable D call. This CDR3 has 15 residues. V lost 4 bases to trimming and J lost 1 base, with 8 bases between them. Per germline, CDR1 LNHDA and CDR2 SQIVND (reference sequence). CDR3 coding DNA: TGTGCCAGTAGTAGAGCCCTATCTGGGGCCAACGTCCTGACTTTC. This codes for CASSRALSGANVLTF.

The V and J genes are TRBV28 and TRBJ1-2; the D gene is possibly TRBD1 (6 bases). Germline-derived CDR1 and CDR2 are MDHEN and SYDVKM. There are 13 residues in the CDR3. Trimming took off 5 bases at V and 6 bases at J, with 13 bases between the two ends. CDR3 protein: CASSINRVNGYTF. DNA for the CDR3: TGTGCCAGCAGTATCAACAGGGTGAATGGCTACACCTTC.

This clone came up a few times. The chain combines TRBV7-9 with TRBJ2-7; the match to TRBD2 covers 10 bases. The CDR3 spans 14 residues. J was trimmed by 7 bases and V by 4 bases; bases with no gene match: 7. The germline V gene encodes CDR1 SEHNR and CDR2 FQNEAQ (reference sequence). The chain's CDR3 is CASSSSGRAEEQYF. The CDR3 DNA reads TGTGCCAGCAGCTCGAGCGGGAGGGCCGAAGAGCAGTACTTC. The full variable domain, in which reference TRBV7-9 and TRBJ2-7 provide the parts outside the CDR3, is DTGVSQNPRHKITKRGQNVTFRCDPISEHNRLYWYRQTLGQGPEFLTYFQNEAQLEKSRLLSDRFSAERPKGSFSTLEIQRTEQGDSAMYLCASSSSGRAEEQYFGPGTRLTVT.

The V call is TRBV5-1, the J call TRBJ2-2, with 7 nucleotides matching TRBD1. This CDR3 spans 14 amino acids. Looked up from germline, CDR1 is SGHRS and CDR2 is YFSETQ. Losses at the gene ends were 1 base for V and 8 bases for J; bases not matched to a gene: 5. The CDR3 nucleotides are TGCGCCAGCAGCTTGCAGACAGGGAAGGGGGAGCTGTTTTTT. It translates to CASSLQTGKGELFF.

V usage is TRBV7-2 and J usage is TRBJ2-3, with D tentatively TRBD1 or TRBD2 (6 bases each). Germline lookup yields CDR1 SGHTA and CDR2 FQGNSA. The length of the CDR3 is 15 residues. V shed 5 bases and J shed 1 base, with 13 bases lying between them. CDR3 nucleotides: TGTGCCAGCAGCACCGGGGGCCAGGGCACAGATACGCAGTATTTT. As protein: CASSTGGQGTDTQYF.

The CDR3 sequence: CASSFWLEPDTQYF. DNA for the CDR3: TGTGCCAGCAGTTTCTGGCTAGAACCAGATACGCAGTATTTT. The chain carries TRBV28 and TRBJ2-3; no definite D call. The V end lost 3 bases, the J end lost 4 bases, and 11 bases lay between the germline ends. Germline V gene data show CDR1 as MDHEN and CDR2 as SYDVKM. The CDR3 is made up of 14 amino acids.